Sequencing of this T cell receptor beta chain was carried out in a study of blood T cell repertoires in COVID-19. The CDR3 covers 14 residues. The J segment lost 3 bases and the V segment lost 9 bases, leaving 3 bases of the junction unmatched. CDR1 and CDR2 (germline): MNHEY, SVGAGI. Sequenced by immunoSEQ multiplex PCR; TCRdb stores in-frame clones only, minus some. The top ten hold 1.2% of the sample, which has a few hundred thousand clones, around 93% seen once. The chain uses TRBV6-5 and TRBJ2-2, with 11 positions matching TRBD1. The clonotype originates from a human donor in a cohort exposed to, infected with or recovered from COVID-19 (not recorded which). The donor label of this sample is uncertain. Sequencing was done on a sample of PBMCs or T cells enriched from blood (not recorded which). The DNA of the CDR3 is TGTGCCAGTGGGACAGGGGGTGACACCGGGGAGCTGTTTTTT. It codes for CASGTGGDTGELFF.